This T cell receptor (beta chain) was sequenced during a study of early T cells in non-severe SARS-CoV-2 infection. Study conclusions and caveats: VDJdb matching, biased toward anti-spike CD8 responses, missed private and CD4 specificities.

This clonotype was seen many times. What it binds is unknown. The germline V and J ends were trimmed by 0 bases and 0 bases, with 13 bases remaining between them. CDR3 length: 16 amino acids. Germline lookup yields CDR1 SGHRS and CDR2 YFSETQ. Separate cDNA molecules each had unique molecular identifiers attached to them. TCRdb re-analysed the 5' RACE reads in MiXCR, keeping a single row per CDR3 protein. The profile covers about 48,000 distinct CDR3 sequences, with around a tenth appearing a single time and roughly 8% taken by the ten largest. Material for sequencing was whole blood. The TCR sequence derives from an adult who was a healthcare worker with PCR-confirmed SARS-CoV-2 infection or an uninfected control (not recorded which). The chain combines TRBV5-1 with TRBJ2-7, with D perhaps TRBD2 (5 bases). CDR3 amino acids: CASSLGILADSYEQYF. CDR3 nucleotides: TGCGCCAGCAGCTTGGGTATCCTAGCTGACTCCTACGAGCAGTACTTC.